This T cell receptor (beta chain) was captured in a study of blood T cell repertoires in COVID-19. Study overall: Nucleic acid was either cDNA or gDNA, and it came from T cells, B-cell-depleted T cells, or PBMCs.

The CDR3 is 15 amino acids. CDR1 SGHNT and CDR2 YYREEE come from the germline V gene (reference sequence). V dropped 5 bases and J dropped 7; count of bases not matched to a gene: 13. Per the study methods: Estimated nucleated cell counts came from reference gene primer amplification. TCRdb keeps only in-frame clones here, not all; method: immunoSEQ multiplex PCR. The D gene and trimming were derived from the DNA, and the V and J assignments and clone size from that table. The sample shows 150,000 to 200,000 clones, roughly four fifths of them seen only once. The sequenced sample consisted of peripheral blood. The rearrangement uses TRBV5-4 and TRBJ2-7, with TRBD2 matching over 9 bases. The sequence was obtained from a woman of 80 years or more with COVID-19, enrolled during active disease. The CDR3 DNA follows: TGTGCCAGCAGTCCCTTTGGTATAGCGGGGGATGAGCAGTACTTC. Its protein is CASSPFGIAGDEQYF.